This entry lists 22 T cell receptor beta chains sequenced from one sample in a study of T-cell memory formation after mild COVID-19. TCRdb independently ran MiXCR on the 5' RACE reads; one entry per CDR3 protein. The sample includes 400,000 to 550,000 distinct CDR3 sequences, 25% seen only once; the top ten take about 12%. Sequenced material: PBMCs or a T cell subset sorted from them (not recorded which). Source of these receptors: an adult woman who had mild COVID-19 (a few samples of this study predate the infection). Cell type and time point are not known.

The chain is built from TRBV29-1 and TRBJ2-5, with a possible D match to TRBD1 (5 bases). The CDR3 spans 13 residues. The germline gives CDR1 SQVTM, CDR2 ANQGSEA. V dropped 7 bases and J dropped 7 bases, with 19 bases sitting between them. CDR3 nucleotides: TGCAGCGCCAAGGGGTCCCAAATCGGGACCCAGTACTTC. Translated, it gives CSAKGSQIGTQYF.

The J gene is TRBJ1-1, the V gene TRBV27; 9 bases map to TRBD1. Germline V CDR1 and CDR2: MNHEY, SMNVEV (reference sequence). J gave up 4 bases and V 6 bases, and 3 bases lay outside the gene matches. The CDR3 contains 13 residues. CDR3 residues: CASRNRGLTEAFF. CDR3 in DNA: TGTGCCAGCAGAAACAGGGGGCTCACTGAAGCTTTCTTT.

A few counts support this clonotype. This chain joins TRBV29-1 and TRBJ2-5, with a tentative D call TRBD2 (6 bases). Germline CDR1 reads SQVTM; CDR2 reads ANQGSEA. CDR3 length: 12 amino acids. Trimming stripped 7 bases from V and 5 bases from J, with 14 bases between. CDR3 sequence (DNA): TGCAGCGCCGAGGAGGGGCACGAGACCCAGTACTTC. This gives the protein CSAEEGHETQYF.

This clonotype was picked up a small number of times. V gene TRBV5-1 combines with J gene TRBJ2-1; 7 nucleotides match TRBD1. Germline loops: CDR1 SGHRS, CDR2 YFSETQ. This CDR3 has 15 amino acids. Trimming at V came to 2 bases and at J to 5 bases, leaving 7 bases not matched to a gene. CDR3 sequence reads: CASSFAGTANNEQFF. The CDR3 bases are TGCGCCAGCAGCTTTGCCGGGACAGCTAACAATGAGCAGTTCTTC.

This clonotype showed up many times. The chain carries TRBV27 and TRBJ2-1; 9 bases are a match to TRBD2. V lost 5 bases, J lost 9 bases, and 5 bases stayed unmatched. This CDR3 spans 13 amino acids. From germline, CDR1 is MNHEY and CDR2 SMNVEV (reference sequence). CDR3 DNA sequence: TGTGCCAGCAGTCCGAGGCGGGGGGGTGAGCAGTTCTTC. This translates into CASSPRRGGEQFF.

The chain combines TRBV5-5 with TRBJ2-3; 11 nucleotides line up with TRBD2. The germline V gene has CDR1 SGHKS and CDR2 YYEKEE (reference sequence). With 1 base clipped from V and 4 bases from J, the junction kept 11 bases outside the gene matches. The CDR3 loop spans 18 amino acids. The CDR3 sequence: CASSLLAGGPSFSDTQYF. The DNA of the CDR3 is TGTGCCAGCAGCTTGCTAGCGGGGGGCCCCTCATTTTCAGATACGCAGTATTTT. The full variable domain, completed using reference TRBV5-5 and TRBJ2-3, is DAGVTQSPTHLIKTRGQQVTLRCSPISGHKSVSWYQQVLGQGPQFIFQYYEKEERGRGNFPDRFSARQFPNYSSELNVNALLLGDSALYLCASSLLAGGPSFSDTQYFGPGTRLTVL.

The gene calls are TRBV6-5 and TRBJ2-5, with D possibly being TRBD2 (5 bases). This CDR3 region has 13 residues. V was clipped by 2 bases and J by 4 bases, with 8 bases between them. Germline-derived CDR1 and CDR2 are MNHEY and SVGAGI. CDR3 coding DNA: TGTGCCAGCAGTTACGCGGGCAGAGAGACCCAGTACTTC. The encoded protein is CASSYAGRETQYF.

This clonotype has a handful of counts. The gene calls are TRBV9 and TRBJ2-1; 8 nucleotides match TRBD2. CDR1 and CDR2 from the germline V gene are SGDLS and YYNGEE. This CDR3 is built from 16 residues. With V trimmed by 0 bases and J by 3 bases, 5 bases remained unmatched. CDR3 amino acids: CASSVGPGGNYNEQFF. For the CDR3, the DNA is TGTGCCAGCAGCGTAGGCCCGGGAGGGAACTACAATGAGCAGTTCTTC. The full variable domain, its missing parts supplied by reference TRBV9 and TRBJ2-1, is DSGVTQTPKHLITATGQRVTLRCSPRSGDLSVYWYQQSLDQGLQFLIQYYNGEERAKGNILERFSAQQFPDLHSELNLSSLELGDSALYFCASSVGPGGNYNEQFFGPGTRLTVL.

This clonotype was detected once. The chain links TRBV18 to TRBJ1-5, with 8 positions matching TRBD1. This CDR3 comprises 15 residues. CDR1 and CDR2 from the germline V gene are KGHSH and LQKENI. With 2 bases clipped from V and 4 bases from J, the junction kept 4 bases outside the gene matches. The CDR3 nucleotides read TGTGCCAGCTCACCAGGGACAGGTAATAATCAGCCCCAGCATTTT. Translated: CASSPGTGNNQPQHF.

This sequence joins TRBV27 and TRBJ1-2; perhaps TRBD1 as D (6 bases). The CDR3 loop spans 16 amino acids. The germline V gene has CDR1 MNHEY and CDR2 SMNVEV (reference sequence). V was clipped by 4 bases and J by 4 bases, with 19 bases between them. The CDR3 DNA reads as TGTGCCAGCAGTTCGTCCAACAGGGTCCCAACCTATGGCTACACCTTC. This encodes CASSSSNRVPTYGYTF.

Only a few counts were recorded for this clonotype. This chain connects TRBV6-1 to TRBJ2-3; the match to TRBD1 covers 9 bases. Germline CDR1 and CDR2: MNHNS and SASEGT. V lost 3 bases to trimming and J lost 3 bases; unmatched junction nucleotides: 4. This CDR3 is 15 amino acids long. The CDR3 bases are TGTGCCAGCAGTGAGGGACAGGGCCTAACAGATACGCAGTATTTT. The encoded protein is CASSEGQGLTDTQYF.

The chain links TRBV12-3 or TRBV12-4 to TRBJ1-3, with 7 bases aligning to TRBD1. The CDR3 is 16 amino acids. With 6 bases clipped from V and 3 bases from J, the junction kept 11 bases outside the gene matches. CDR3 in amino acids: CASRGFRQGGGNTIYF. CDR3 nucleotide sequence: TGTGCCAGCAGGGGATTTAGACAGGGTGGTGGAAACACCATATATTTT.

The rearrangement links TRBV2 to TRBJ2-3; 9 nucleotides line up with TRBD1. Germline assignment: CDR1 SNHLY and CDR2 FYNNEI. CDR3 size: 17 residues. The V segment lost 10 bases and the J segment 1 base; nucleotides outside the gene matches: 15. The CDR3 loop is CATTSGQGRRGTDTQYF. The CDR3 coding sequence is TGTGCCACCACTTCGGGACAGGGAAGGAGAGGCACAGATACGCAGTATTTT.

The chain has TRBV20-1 and TRBJ2-1, with 7 bases fitting TRBD2. Germline CDR1 reads DFQATT; CDR2 reads SNEGSKA (reference sequence). J was trimmed by 4 bases and V by 0 bases; bases with no gene match: 9. The CDR3 has 16 residues. This chain's CDR3 is CSARDMAGETYNEQFF. CDR3 sequence (DNA): TGCAGTGCTAGAGATATGGCGGGGGAGACTTACAATGAGCAGTTCTTC.

Here the CDR3 DNA reads TGTGCCAGCAGCACAGGGACAGTATCCAATGAGCAGTTCTTC. Its translation: CASSTGTVSNEQFF. This chain uses TRBV7-2 with TRBJ2-1; 7 positions match TRBD1. The J segment lost 6 bases and the V segment lost 5 bases, leaving 7 bases of the junction unmatched. The CDR3 consists of 14 residues. CDR1 and CDR2 (germline): SGHTA, FQGNSA.

This chain links TRBV7-2 with TRBJ2-5; TRBD2 agrees at 10 bases. Germline CDR1 and CDR2: SGHTA and FQGNSA. The V segment lost 4 bases and the J segment 4 bases; nucleotides outside the gene matches: 9. The CDR3 has 16 residues. As DNA, the CDR3 is TGTGCCAGCAGCTATCCGCGTAGCGGGGGGCCAGAGACCCAGTACTTC. Protein: CASSYPRSGGPETQYF.

The chain is built from TRBV20-1 and TRBJ2-1, with TRBD2 identical over 8 bases. The V segment lost 6 bases and the J segment 4 bases; nucleotides outside the gene matches: 5. CDR1 is DFQATT, CDR2 SNEGSKA, per germline (reference sequence). The CDR3 runs to 13 residues. In nucleotides, the CDR3 is TGCAGTGCCGCTAGCGGGCCGTACAATGAGCAGTTCTTC. This codes for CSAASGPYNEQFF.

The chain employs TRBV7-2 and TRBJ2-7; TRBD2 agrees at 10 bases. The CDR3 is 17 amino acids. The J segment lost 1 base and the V segment lost 5 bases, leaving 11 bases of the junction unmatched. The germline gives CDR1 SGHTA, CDR2 FQGNSA. The CDR3 coding sequence is TGTGCCAGCAGCCTAGGGGCTAGCGGGAGTGGGTCCTACGAGCAGTACTTC. It yields the protein CASSLGASGSGSYEQYF.

The V and J genes are TRBV6-6 and TRBJ2-1; D unclear. Deletions cut 6 bases from V and 5 bases from J, with 11 bases between. The CDR3 has 13 amino acids. Per the germline V gene, CDR1 is MNHNY and CDR2 is SVGAGI (reference sequence). CDR3 region: CASSPSGNNEQFF. In nucleotides, the CDR3 is TGTGCCAGCAGCCCCAGTGGGAACAATGAGCAGTTCTTC.

Comment on this clonotype: The junction shows a germline mismatch at one end, possibly a read error. The J gene is TRBJ2-3, the V gene TRBV24-1, with D possibly matching TRBD1 (6 bases). The length of the CDR3 is 14 residues. The germline gives CDR1 KGHDR, CDR2 SFDVKD. CDR3 DNA sequence: TGTGCCACCAGTGGTACAGGGAGCACAGGTACGCAGTATTTT. This encodes CATSGTGSTGTQYF.

This chain connects TRBV20-1 to TRBJ1-1; 9 bases fit TRBD1. Germline lookup yields CDR1 DFQATT and CDR2 SNEGSKA (reference sequence). The J segment lost 3 bases and the V segment lost 7 bases, leaving 6 bases of the junction unmatched. This CDR3 region has 13 residues. CDR3 in amino acids: CSVTGQGHTEAFF. Written as DNA, the CDR3 is TGCAGTGTCACGGGACAGGGTCACACTGAAGCTTTCTTT.

This clonotype was observed a few times. The chain couples TRBV7-9 to TRBJ2-2, with D possibly TRBD2 on 5 matching bases. Germline assignment: CDR1 SEHNR and CDR2 FQNEAQ (reference sequence). CDR3 length: 15 residues. Trimming removed 1 base at V and 6 bases at J, with 12 bases between. CDR3 DNA: TGTGCCAGCAGCTTAGGGACTCGCGTTGCCGGGGAGCTGTTTTTT. This translates into CASSLGTRVAGELFF.